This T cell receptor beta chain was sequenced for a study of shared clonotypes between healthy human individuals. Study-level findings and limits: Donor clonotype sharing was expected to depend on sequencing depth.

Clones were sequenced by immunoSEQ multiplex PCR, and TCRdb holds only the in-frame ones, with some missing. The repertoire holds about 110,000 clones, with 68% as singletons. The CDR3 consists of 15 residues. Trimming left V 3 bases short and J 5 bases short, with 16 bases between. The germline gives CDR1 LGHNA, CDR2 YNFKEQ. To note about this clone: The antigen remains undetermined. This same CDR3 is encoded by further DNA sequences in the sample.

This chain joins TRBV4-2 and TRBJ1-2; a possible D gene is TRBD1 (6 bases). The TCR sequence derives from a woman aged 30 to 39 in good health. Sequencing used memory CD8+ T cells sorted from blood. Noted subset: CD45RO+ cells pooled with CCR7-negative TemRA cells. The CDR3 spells CASSQPGQRNYGYTF. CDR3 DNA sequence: TGTGCCAGCAGCCAGCCCGGACAGCGAAATTATGGCTACACCTTC.